The entry below gives a single T cell receptor beta chain sequence along with its context. Its antigen is currently unknown. This CDR3 has 15 amino acids. V lost 3 bases, J lost 2 bases, and 13 bases lay in between. Per germline, CDR1 SGHAT and CDR2 FQNNGV. The data derive from a study of blood T cells in healthy people across ages. Looking at the study overall: In model experiments, template switching was able to capture about one barcoded beta molecule for every two T cells that were present.

For the second PCR, which ran for about 6 to 11 cycles, a sample-barcoded 5' primer and a J-beta primer mix were used. TCRdb processed the 5' RACE reads anew with MiXCR; each CDR3 protein has one entry. The table shows over 950,000 distinct CDR3 sequences, with roughly 47% occurring only once. Study outcomes and limitations: No one knew whether donors had CMV, which possibly confounded expanded clonotype changes. Percentage of naive T cells showed a strong correlation with TCR beta diversity.

The source of this sequence is a woman in her sixties or seventies in good health. Material: blood. The chain uses TRBV11-2 and TRBJ2-5, with a weak D call TRBD1 (5 bases). CDR3 sequence (DNA): TGTGCCAGCAGCTTTGGGCCAGGGCCGCAAGAGACCCAGTACTTC. Residues: CASSFGPGPQETQYF.